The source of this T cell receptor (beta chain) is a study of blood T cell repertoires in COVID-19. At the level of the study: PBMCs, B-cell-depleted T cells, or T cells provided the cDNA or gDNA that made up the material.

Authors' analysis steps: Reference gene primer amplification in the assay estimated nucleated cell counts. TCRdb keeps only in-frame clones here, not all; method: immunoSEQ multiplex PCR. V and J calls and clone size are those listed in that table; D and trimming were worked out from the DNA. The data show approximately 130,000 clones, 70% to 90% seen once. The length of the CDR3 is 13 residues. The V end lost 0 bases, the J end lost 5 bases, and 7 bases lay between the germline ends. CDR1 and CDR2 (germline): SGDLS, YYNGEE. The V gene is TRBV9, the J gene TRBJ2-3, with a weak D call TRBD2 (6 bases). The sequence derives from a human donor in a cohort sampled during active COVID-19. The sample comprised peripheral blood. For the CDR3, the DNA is TGTGCCAGCAGCGTAGGGGGACTAGATACGCAGTATTTT. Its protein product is CASSVGGLDTQYF.